This T cell receptor beta chain is from a study of control samples from healthy donors and cancer patients. Assay used: immunoSEQ multiplex PCR; TCRdb lists only in-frame clones, some missing. The sample has some 130,000 clones; approximately 92% are singletons. The CDR3 is made up of 14 amino acids. Germline CDR1 and CDR2: SGHVS and FNYEAQ. Trimming pared 1 base from V and 0 bases from J, leaving 6 bases between. The specimen was blood. The chain carries TRBV7-6 and TRBJ1-1; D gene uncertain. The clonotype was recovered from a man in his forties in good health. The CDR3, as DNA: TGTGCCAGCAGCTTAGGGCAGCTGAACACTGAAGCTTTCTTT. Its translation is CASSLGQLNTEAFF.